The sequence of this T cell receptor (beta chain) was determined in a study of blood T cell repertoires in COVID-19. Study summary: There were acute and convalescent COVID-19 samples, and they came from the United States, Italy and Spain.

The CDR3 runs 18 residues. With V trimmed by 5 bases and J by 1 base, 17 bases remained unmatched. Germline V lookup: CDR1 MNHNY, CDR2 SVGAGI (reference sequence). Methods used by the authors: Amplification of reference gene primers provided the estimated nucleated cell counts. Data came from immunoSEQ multiplex PCR; TCRdb stores just in-frame clones and leaves some out. Clone size and the V and J calls come from that table; the DNA yielded D and trimming. The table has about 60,000 clones, 65% to 90% seen once. V usage is TRBV6-6 and J usage is TRBJ2-7, with 7 bases identical to TRBD1. The receptor was isolated from a man aged 50-60 years with COVID-19, enrolled during active disease. The sequenced sample consisted of peripheral blood. The CDR3 DNA sequence: TGTGCCAGCAGTCAAATGACAGGGTTTATGAGGACATCCTACGAGCAGTACTTC. Protein: CASSQMTGFMRTSYEQYF.